A single sample gave rise to the 22 T cell receptor beta chains below, sequenced in a study of shared clonotypes between healthy human individuals. TCRdb's table, derived via immunoSEQ multiplex PCR, lists solely in-frame clones and lacks some. The table shows approximately 1.5 million clones, with approximately 98.5% occurring only once. Sequencing was performed on naive CD4+ T cells sorted from blood. This sample's subset: CD45RA+ positively selected. Receptors originate from a man aged 30-40 years in good health.

The chain is built from TRBV28 and TRBJ2-7; 12 positions agree with TRBD1. Germline loops: CDR1 MDHEN, CDR2 SYDVKM. V lost 5 bases to trimming and J lost 4 bases; unmatched junction nucleotides: 6. This CDR3 contains 15 residues. The CDR3 nucleotides read TGTGCCAGCAGTCAACCGGGACAGGGGGCGTACGAGCAGTACTTC. It specifies CASSQPGQGAYEQYF.

The rearrangement links TRBV11-2 to TRBJ2-7; 8 bases are shared with TRBD2. V lost 5 bases to trimming and J lost 3 bases; unmatched junction nucleotides: 6. CDR3 length: 14 residues. Per germline, CDR1 SGHAT and CDR2 FQNNGV. The DNA for the CDR3 is TGTGCCAGCAGCCTCGGACTAGCTAACTACGAGCAGTACTTC. Protein sequence: CASSLGLANYEQYF.

This clone was found once. This rearrangement joins TRBV28 to TRBJ2-5, with TRBD2 identical over 16 bases. The germline CDR1 and CDR2 sequences are MDHEN and SYDVKM. This CDR3 spans 20 amino acids. J gave up 2 bases and V 6 bases, and 15 bases lay outside the gene matches. CDR3 amino acids: CASSHPGGTSGRAEQETQYF. The CDR3 DNA sequence: TGTGCCAGCAGCCATCCTGGTGGGACTAGCGGGAGGGCGGAACAAGAGACCCAGTACTTC.

The CDR3 here is CASSPRMRDRATNEQFF. The CDR3 DNA reads as TGTGCCAGCTCACCACGTATGAGGGACAGGGCTACTAATGAGCAGTTCTTC. The gene calls are TRBV18 and TRBJ2-1, with 9 bases that match TRBD1. CDR1 and CDR2 from the germline V gene are KGHSH and LQKENI. The CDR3 runs to 17 residues. With 1 base clipped from V and 7 bases from J, the junction kept 11 bases outside the gene matches. The full variable domain, its missing parts supplied by reference TRBV18 and TRBJ2-1, is NAGVMQNPRHLVRRRGQEARLRCSPMKGHSHVYWYRQLPEEGLKFMVYLQKENIIDESGMPKERFSAEFPKEGPSILRIQQVVRGDSAAYFCASSPRMRDRATNEQFFGPGTRLTVL.

Here the CDR3 reads CASSYPVDRAPKPYGYTF. CDR3 DNA sequence: TGCGCCAGCAGCTACCCAGTCGACAGGGCGCCCAAACCCTATGGCTACACCTTC. The chain combines TRBV5-1 with TRBJ1-2; 7 bases are a match to TRBD1. Germline V gene data show CDR1 as SGHRS and CDR2 as YFSETQ. V shed 3 bases and J 4 bases; nucleotides not matched to a gene: 18. This CDR3 is built from 18 residues.

The genes are TRBV5-5 and TRBJ1-4; 7 bases map to TRBD1. Germline lookup yields CDR1 SGHKS and CDR2 YYEKEE (reference sequence). There are 17 residues in the CDR3. V gave up 4 bases and J gave up 0 bases; unmatched junction bases: 9. CDR3 region: CASSTSTGAATNEKLFF. The CDR3 bases are TGTGCCAGCAGCACCTCCACAGGGGCTGCAACTAATGAAAAACTGTTTTTT.

This chain joins TRBV4-2 and TRBJ2-7, with 9 positions matching TRBD2. The germline CDR1 and CDR2 sequences are LGHNA and YNFKEQ. Germline trimming cut 1 base from V and 0 bases from J; bases unmatched to any gene: 4. This CDR3 is 16 amino acids long. In DNA form, the CDR3 reads TGTGCCAGCAGCCAAGGCGAGCGGGAGGACTCCTACGAGCAGTACTTC. It codes for CASSQGEREDSYEQYF.

This clone occurred once. J is TRBJ2-1 and V is TRBV19; 7 bases match TRBD2. The V gene end was trimmed by 5 bases and the J gene end by 10 bases; junction bases not matched to a gene: 17. Germline CDR1 is LNHDA and CDR2 is SQIVND (reference sequence). The CDR3 sequence is 16 residues long. In DNA form, the CDR3 reads TGTGCCAGTAGTCTCATAAGCGGGAATCTAGCGCGCGAGCAGTTCTTC. Translating gives CASSLISGNLAREQFF.

This rearrangement joins TRBV11-2 to TRBJ1-2, with D perhaps matching TRBD1 (5 bases). There are 16 residues in the CDR3. Trimming stripped 8 bases from V and 4 bases from J, with 23 bases between. CDR1 is SGHAT and CDR2 is FQNNGV in the germline V gene. In DNA form, the CDR3 reads TGTGCCAGCCGATTCCTCACAGGACCTTGGGGCTATGGCTACACCTTC. It codes for CASRFLTGPWGYGYTF.

Only one count was recorded for this clone. This sequence joins TRBV29-1 and TRBJ1-5; D ambiguous. The V end lost 4 bases, the J end lost 10 bases, and 11 bases lay between the germline ends. Germline CDR1 SQVTM, CDR2 ANQGSEA. The CDR3 loop spans 11 amino acids. The CDR3 nucleotides are TGCAGCGTTGGTGGGTCAGGCCCCCAGCATTTT. Amino acids: CSVGGSGPQHF.

This clone has a single count. V and J are TRBV5-1 and TRBJ2-6; D possibly corresponds to TRBD1 (6 bases). V was cut by 2 bases and J by 0 bases, with 9 bases left in between. Germline V gene lookup returns CDR1 SGHRS and CDR2 YFSETQ. The CDR3 has 16 amino acids. The CDR3 sequence: CASSFLGGSGANVLTF. CDR3 bases: TGCGCCAGCAGCTTCTTAGGGGGCTCTGGGGCCAACGTCCTGACTTTC. Full variable domain (missing parts from reference TRBV5-1 and TRBJ2-6): KAGVTQTPRYLIKTRGQQVTLSCSPISGHRSVSWYQQTPGQGLQFLFEYFSETQRNKGNFPGRFSGRQFSNSRSEMNVSTLELGDSALYLCASSFLGGSGANVLTFGAGSRLTVL.

This clone was recorded only once. The V call is TRBV19, the J call TRBJ2-1; TRBD2 aligns across 7 bases. Germline trimming cut 7 bases from V and 4 bases from J; bases unmatched to any gene: 7. In germline, CDR1 is LNHDA, CDR2 SQIVND (reference sequence). CDR3 size: 14 residues. CDR3: CASKPGLPYNEQFF. The CDR3 nucleotides read TGTGCCAGTAAACCGGGACTACCGTACAATGAGCAGTTCTTC.

The chain employs TRBV29-1 and TRBJ1-1, with 9 positions matching TRBD1. Germline V lookup: CDR1 SQVTM, CDR2 ANQGSEA. This CDR3 has 15 amino acids. V trimming: 6 bases; J trimming: 0 bases; junction bases outside the gene matches: 8. The CDR3 DNA is TGCAGCGTCGTCCCGGGACAGGGAATGAACACTGAAGCTTTCTTT. This sequence encodes CSVVPGQGMNTEAFF.

Concerning this clone: This sample also contains other DNA sequences that code for the same CDR3. The rearrangement uses TRBV5-1 and TRBJ2-5, with TRBD2 identical over 14 bases. CDR3 length equals 15 residues. Trimming cost V 4 bases and J 4 bases; bases outside gene matches: 3. Per germline, CDR1 SGHRS and CDR2 YFSETQ. The CDR3 reads CASSPGLAGVETQYF. The CDR3 region has the DNA TGCGCCAGCAGCCCGGGACTAGCGGGAGTAGAGACCCAGTACTTC.

Details on this clone: Other nucleotide sequences from this sample produce the same CDR3. The chain employs TRBV15 and TRBJ2-7, with D tentatively TRBD1 or TRBD2 (5 bases each). The CDR3 consists of 13 residues. The V gene lost 3 bases and the J gene lost 3 bases, with 9 bases spanning the gap. Germline V gives CDR1 LNHNV, CDR2 YYDKDF (reference sequence). DNA for the CDR3: TGTGCCACCAGCAGGGGACGTAGCTACGAGCAGTACTTC. Translation: CATSRGRSYEQYF.

This chain links TRBV27 with TRBJ2-1; TRBD2 aligns across 9 bases. J was trimmed by 4 bases and V by 3 bases; bases with no gene match: 4. CDR3 length: 15 amino acids. Looked up from germline, CDR1 is MNHEY and CDR2 is SMNVEV (reference sequence). The CDR3 nucleotides are TGTGCCAGCAGTTTGGAGGCGGGAGGGTACAATGAGCAGTTCTTC. Residues: CASSLEAGGYNEQFF.

This chain connects TRBV18 to TRBJ2-1; 10 nucleotides agree with TRBD2. This CDR3 comprises 14 residues. The J segment lost 9 bases and the V segment lost 5 bases, leaving 7 bases of the junction unmatched. Germline CDR1 KGHSH, CDR2 LQKENI. CDR3 sequence reads: CASSVAGGPGEQFF. The CDR3 DNA follows: TGTGCCAGCTCAGTAGCGGGAGGCCCCGGTGAGCAGTTCTTC.

The CDR3 here is CASSLATGLDEQYF. CDR3 coding DNA: TGCGCCAGCAGCTTGGCCACAGGGCTCGACGAGCAGTACTTC. The chain recombines TRBV5-1 with TRBJ2-7, with D tentatively TRBD1 (6 bases). V was shortened by 0 bases and J by 5 bases, with 12 bases between the two germline ends. The CDR3 sequence is 14 residues long. Germline V gene data show CDR1 as SGHRS and CDR2 as YFSETQ.

The gene calls are TRBV28 and TRBJ2-7, with 8 positions matching TRBD2. This CDR3 is built from 14 residues. Germline CDR1 is MDHEN and CDR2 is SYDVKM. The junction had 8 bases not matched to a gene; V was cut back by 6 bases and J by 4 bases. The CDR3 nucleotides are TGTGCCAGCAGACGAGCGGGAGTCCGGTACGAGCAGTACTTC. Translated, it gives CASRRAGVRYEQYF.

The chain links TRBV2 to TRBJ2-2, with TRBD2 matching 8 bases. Per the germline V gene, CDR1 is SNHLY and CDR2 is FYNNEI. The CDR3 has 14 amino acids. Trimming at V came to 9 bases and at J to 4 bases, leaving 7 bases not matched to a gene. This CDR3 is CASMRGVATGELFF. The CDR3 DNA reads TGTGCCAGTATGCGGGGGGTTGCCACCGGGGAGCTGTTTTTT.

V is TRBV14 and J is TRBJ2-7; 11 bases fit TRBD2. Germline values: CDR1 SGHDN, CDR2 FVKESK. The CDR3 has 18 residues. Trimming removed 4 bases from V and 6 bases from J; junction bases left unmatched: 17. CDR3 region: CASSPRRLAGGPTAEQYF. CDR3 bases: TGTGCCAGCAGCCCTCGGCGGCTAGCGGGAGGTCCCACAGCCGAGCAGTACTTC.

The chain carries TRBV11-3 and TRBJ2-3; 13 bases fit TRBD2. Germline CDR1 SGHNT, CDR2 YENEEA. V lost 4 bases, J lost 8 bases, and 3 bases stayed unmatched. The CDR3 has 14 residues. The CDR3 DNA reads as TGTGCCAGCAGCTCGAGGACTAGCGGGAGTACGCAGTATTTT. Translating it yields CASSSRTSGSTQYF.